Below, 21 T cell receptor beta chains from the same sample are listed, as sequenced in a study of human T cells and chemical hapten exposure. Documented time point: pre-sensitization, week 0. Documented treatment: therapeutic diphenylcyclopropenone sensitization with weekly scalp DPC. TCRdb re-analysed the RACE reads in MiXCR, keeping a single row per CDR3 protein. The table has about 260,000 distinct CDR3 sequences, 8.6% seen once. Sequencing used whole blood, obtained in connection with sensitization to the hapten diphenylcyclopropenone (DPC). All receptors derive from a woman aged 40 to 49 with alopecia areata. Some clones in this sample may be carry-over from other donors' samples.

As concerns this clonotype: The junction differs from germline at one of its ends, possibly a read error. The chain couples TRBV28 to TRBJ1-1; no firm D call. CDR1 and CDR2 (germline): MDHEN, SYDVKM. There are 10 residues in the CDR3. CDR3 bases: TGTGCCAGCAGTGGTAGAGGGCCCTCCTTT. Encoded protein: CASSGRGPSF.

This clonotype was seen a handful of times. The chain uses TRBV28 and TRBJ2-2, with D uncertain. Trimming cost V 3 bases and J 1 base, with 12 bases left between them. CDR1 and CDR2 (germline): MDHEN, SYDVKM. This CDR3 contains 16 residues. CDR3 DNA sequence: TGTGCCAGCAGTTTCCTATACCGGAGGAACACCGGGGAGCTGTTTTTT. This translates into CASSFLYRRNTGELFF. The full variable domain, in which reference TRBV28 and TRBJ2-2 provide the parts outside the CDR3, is DVKVTQSSRYLVKRTGEKVFLECVQDMDHENMFWYRQDPGLGLRLIYFSYDVKMKEKGDIPEGYSVSREKKERFSLILESASTNQTSMYLCASSFLYRRNTGELFFGEGSRLTVL.

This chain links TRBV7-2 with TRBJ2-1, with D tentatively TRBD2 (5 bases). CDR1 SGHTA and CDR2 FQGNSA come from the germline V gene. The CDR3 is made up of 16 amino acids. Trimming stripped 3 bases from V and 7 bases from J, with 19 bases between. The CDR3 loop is CASSFNWAGLGNEQFF. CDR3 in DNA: TGTGCCAGCAGCTTTAATTGGGCGGGTTTAGGGAATGAGCAGTTCTTC.

In DNA form, the CDR3 reads TGCACCCACAGGGGGACTGGGGGTAGTGAGCAGTTCTTC. Translated: CTHRGTGGSEQFF. This chain links TRBV29-1 with TRBJ2-1; TRBD1 aligns across 8 bases. Germline assignment: CDR1 SQVTM and CDR2 ANQGSEA. This CDR3 comprises 13 residues.

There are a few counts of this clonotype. As DNA, the CDR3 is TGTGCCAGCAGTGGCGGCGGGACCTTCACTTACGAGCAGTACTTC. Translated: CASSGGGTFTYEQYF. This chain uses TRBV6-1 with TRBJ2-7, with D possibly matching TRBD2 (6 bases). The CDR3 sequence is 15 residues long. The germline V gene has CDR1 MNHNS and CDR2 SASEGT. The germline V and J ends were trimmed by 4 bases and 4 bases, with 17 bases remaining between them.

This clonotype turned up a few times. The CDR3 region is CSAQGTLKEQFF. CDR3 DNA: TGCAGTGCTCAGGGCACCCTTAAGGAACAGTTCTTC. The chain uses TRBV20-1 and TRBJ2-1, with a possible D match to TRBD1 (5 bases). This CDR3 region has 12 residues. Deletions cut 5 bases from V and 13 bases from J, with 18 bases between. Germline CDR1 is DFQATT and CDR2 is SNEGSKA (reference sequence).

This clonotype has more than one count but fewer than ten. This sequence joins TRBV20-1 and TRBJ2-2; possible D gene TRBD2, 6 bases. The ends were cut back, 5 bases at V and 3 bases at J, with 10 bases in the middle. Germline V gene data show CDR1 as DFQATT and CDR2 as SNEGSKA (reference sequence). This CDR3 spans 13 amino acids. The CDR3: CSAGTSYTGELFF. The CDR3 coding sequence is TGCAGTGCTGGGACTTCATACACCGGGGAGCTGTTTTTT.

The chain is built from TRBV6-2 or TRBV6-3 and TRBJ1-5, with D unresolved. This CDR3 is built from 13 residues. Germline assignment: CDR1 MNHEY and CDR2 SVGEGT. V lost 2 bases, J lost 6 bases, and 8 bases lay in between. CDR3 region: CASSYTNAQPQHF. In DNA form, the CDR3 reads TGTGCCAGCAGTTACACAAACGCTCAGCCCCAGCATTTT.

The CDR3 here is CASSLYGETQYF. The CDR3 bases are TGTGCCAGCAGCTTGTATGGAGAGACCCAGTACTTC. The chain uses TRBV5-6 and TRBJ2-5, with D unresolved. The CDR3 is made up of 12 amino acids. Trimming removed 1 base at V and 4 bases at J, with 5 bases between. Germline CDR1 is SGHDT and CDR2 is YYEEEE.

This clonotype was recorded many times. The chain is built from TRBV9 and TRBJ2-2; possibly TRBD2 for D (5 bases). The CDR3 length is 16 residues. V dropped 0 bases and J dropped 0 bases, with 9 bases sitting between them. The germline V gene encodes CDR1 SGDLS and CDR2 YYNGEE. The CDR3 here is CASSVEGSANTGELFF. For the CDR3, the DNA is TGTGCCAGCAGCGTAGAAGGTAGCGCGAACACCGGGGAGCTGTTTTTT.

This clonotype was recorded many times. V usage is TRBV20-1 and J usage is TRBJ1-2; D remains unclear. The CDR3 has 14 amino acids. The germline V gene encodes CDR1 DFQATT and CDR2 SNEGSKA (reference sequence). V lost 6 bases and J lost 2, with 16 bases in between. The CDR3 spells CSARAQGNNYGYTF. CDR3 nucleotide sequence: TGCAGTGCCCGTGCCCAAGGGAACAACTATGGCTACACCTTC.

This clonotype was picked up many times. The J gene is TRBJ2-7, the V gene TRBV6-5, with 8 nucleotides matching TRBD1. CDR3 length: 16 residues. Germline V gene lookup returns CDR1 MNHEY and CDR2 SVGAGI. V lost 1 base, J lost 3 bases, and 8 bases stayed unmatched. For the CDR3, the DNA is TGTGCCAGCAGTTACTTTGTAGGGACAGGACTCTACGAGCAGTACTTC. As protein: CASSYFVGTGLYEQYF.

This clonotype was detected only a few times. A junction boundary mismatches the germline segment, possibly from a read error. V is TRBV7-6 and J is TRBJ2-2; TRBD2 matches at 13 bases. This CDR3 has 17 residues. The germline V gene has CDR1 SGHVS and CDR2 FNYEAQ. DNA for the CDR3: TGTGCAAGCAGCCGAACTAGCGGGAGGGGGTTCACCGGGGAGCTGTTTTTT. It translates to CASSRTSGRGFTGELFF.

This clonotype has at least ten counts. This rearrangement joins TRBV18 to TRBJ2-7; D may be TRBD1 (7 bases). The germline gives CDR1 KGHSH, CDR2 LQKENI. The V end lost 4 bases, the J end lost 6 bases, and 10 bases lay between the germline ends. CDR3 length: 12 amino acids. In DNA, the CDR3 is TGTGCCAGCTCACTTCAGGGGGGCGAGCAGTACTTC. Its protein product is CASSLQGGEQYF. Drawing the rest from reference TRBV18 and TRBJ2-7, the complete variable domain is NAGVMQNPRHLVRRRGQEARLRCSPMKGHSHVYWYRQLPEEGLKFMVYLQKENIIDESGMPKERFSAEFPKEGPSILRIQQVVRGDSAAYFCASSLQGGEQYFGPGTRLTVT.

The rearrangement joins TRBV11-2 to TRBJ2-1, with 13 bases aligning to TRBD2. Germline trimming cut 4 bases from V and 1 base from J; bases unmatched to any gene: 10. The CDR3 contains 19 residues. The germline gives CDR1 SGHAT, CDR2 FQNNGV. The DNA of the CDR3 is TGTGCCAGCAGCTCCCCGGGACTAGCGGGGCGGCAATCCTACAATGAGCAGTTCTTC. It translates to CASSSPGLAGRQSYNEQFF. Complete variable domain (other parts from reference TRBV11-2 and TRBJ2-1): EAGVAQSPRYKIIEKRQSVAFWCNPISGHATLYWYQQILGQGPKLLIQFQNNGVVDDSQLPKDRFSAERLKGVDSTLKIQPAKLEDSAVYLCASSSPGLAGRQSYNEQFFGPGTRLTVL.

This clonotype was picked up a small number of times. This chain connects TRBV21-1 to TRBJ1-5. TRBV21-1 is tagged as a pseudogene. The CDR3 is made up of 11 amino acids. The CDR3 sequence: CASRVHQPQHF. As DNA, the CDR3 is TGTGCCAGCAGAGTTCATCAGCCCCAGCATTTT.

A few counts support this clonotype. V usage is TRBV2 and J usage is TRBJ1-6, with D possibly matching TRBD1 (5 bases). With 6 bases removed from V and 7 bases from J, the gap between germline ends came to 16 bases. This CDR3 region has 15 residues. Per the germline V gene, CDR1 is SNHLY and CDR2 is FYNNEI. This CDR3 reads CASRQDGPSNSPLHF. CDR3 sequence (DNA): TGTGCCAGCAGACAGGACGGCCCATCCAATTCACCCCTCCACTTT.

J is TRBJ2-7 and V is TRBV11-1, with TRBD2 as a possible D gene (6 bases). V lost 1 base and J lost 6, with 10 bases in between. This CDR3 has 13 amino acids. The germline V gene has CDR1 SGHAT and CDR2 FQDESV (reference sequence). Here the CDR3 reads CASSLGASAEQYF. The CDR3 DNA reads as TGTGCCAGCAGCTTAGGGGCTAGCGCCGAGCAGTACTTC.

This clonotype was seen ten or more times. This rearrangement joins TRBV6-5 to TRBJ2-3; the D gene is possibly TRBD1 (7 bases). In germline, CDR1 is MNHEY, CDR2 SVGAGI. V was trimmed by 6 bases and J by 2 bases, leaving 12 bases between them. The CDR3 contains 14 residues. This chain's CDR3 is CASRRGQNTDTQYF. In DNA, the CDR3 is TGTGCCAGCAGGCGGGGACAGAACACAGATACGCAGTATTTT.

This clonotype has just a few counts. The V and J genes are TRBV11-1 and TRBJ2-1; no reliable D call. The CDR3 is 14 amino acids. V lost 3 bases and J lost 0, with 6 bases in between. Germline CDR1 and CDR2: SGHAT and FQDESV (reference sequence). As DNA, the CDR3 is TGTGCCAGCAGCTTCCAGATCTCCTACAATGAGCAGTTCTTC. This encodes CASSFQISYNEQFF. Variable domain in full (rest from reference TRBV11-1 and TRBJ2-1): EAEVAQSPRYKITEKSQAVAFWCDPISGHATLYWYRQILGQGPELLVQFQDESVVDDSQLPKDRFSAERLKGVDSTLKIQPAELGDSAMYLCASSFQISYNEQFFGPGTRLTVL.

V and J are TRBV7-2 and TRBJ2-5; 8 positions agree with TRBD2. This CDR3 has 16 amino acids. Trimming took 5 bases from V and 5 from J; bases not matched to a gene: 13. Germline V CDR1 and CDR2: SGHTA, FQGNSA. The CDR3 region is CASSPSLGAGGETQYF. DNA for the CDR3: TGTGCCAGCAGCCCATCCTTAGGGGCGGGAGGTGAGACCCAGTACTTC.